This entry lists 6 T cell receptor beta chains sequenced from one sample in a study of blood T cell repertoires in COVID-19. Sequencing used immunoSEQ multiplex PCR; TCRdb keeps in-frame clones, though not all of them. This table has some 140,000 clones, 70% to 80% appearing once. Material: peripheral blood. Source of these receptors: a human donor in a cohort sampled during active COVID-19.

Here the CDR3 reads CASSPTGGNQPQHF. CDR3 in DNA: TGTGCCAGCAGCCCCACGGGGGGCAATCAGCCCCAGCATTTT. The chain couples TRBV7-8 to TRBJ1-5; tentative D call: TRBD1 (5 bases). The CDR3 sequence is 14 residues long. From germline, CDR1 is SGHVS and CDR2 FQNEAQ. Trimming left V 5 bases short and J 2 bases short, with 10 bases between.

V usage is TRBV2 and J usage is TRBJ2-5; weak D call: TRBD2 (5 bases). Deletions cut 2 bases from V and 3 bases from J, with 10 bases between. CDR1 is SNHLY and CDR2 is FYNNEI in the germline V gene. CDR3 size: 14 residues. The CDR3, as DNA: TGTGCCAGCAGTGAATACGGACTGAAAGAGACCCAGTACTTC. Protein sequence: CASSEYGLKETQYF.

This clone appeared once. The junction departs from germline at one end; a sequencing error may be responsible. The rearrangement links TRBV9 to TRBJ1-1; D might be TRBD1 (5 bases). Looked up from germline, CDR1 is SGDLS and CDR2 is YYNGEE. The CDR3 sequence is 14 residues long. CDR3 DNA: TGTGCCAGCAACGTAGACAGACTGAACACTGAAGCTTTCTTT. It specifies CASNVDRLNTEAFF.

V is TRBV6-5 and J is TRBJ2-3; D is uncertain. Germline V lookup: CDR1 MNHEY, CDR2 SVGAGI. V lost 0 bases to trimming and J lost 10 bases, with 11 bases between them. CDR3 size: 13 residues. DNA of the CDR3: TGTGCCAGCAGTTACTCGAGGCCCGCGGCGCAGTATTTT. Amino acid sequence: CASSYSRPAAQYF.

The rearrangement links TRBV6-6 to TRBJ2-1; 7 bases agree with TRBD1. There are 16 residues in the CDR3. In germline, CDR1 is MNHNY, CDR2 SVGAGI (reference sequence). V was clipped by 6 bases and J by 7 bases; unmatched bases: 15. CDR3 sequence reads: CASSPKWGQIGNEQFF. CDR3 DNA sequence: TGTGCCAGCAGCCCAAAGTGGGGACAGATAGGTAATGAGCAGTTCTTC.

This chain links TRBV6-1 with TRBJ2-7; no clear D. The germline gives CDR1 MNHNS, CDR2 SASEGT. V gave up 2 bases and J gave up 0 bases, with 5 bases separating them. The CDR3 is made up of 13 amino acids. CDR3 bases: TGTGCCAGCAGTGAACCCGTCTCCTACGAGCAGTACTTC. Its protein product is CASSEPVSYEQYF.